Following are 21 T cell receptor beta chains from one sample sequenced in a study of breast tumors, draining lymph nodes, adjacent tissues. The lymph nodes were axillary draining lymph nodes from breast cancer patients. A single record per CDR3 protein comes from TCRdb applying MiXCR to the multiplex PCR reads. The data contain some 100,000 distinct CDR3 sequences, 21% of them singletons. The material sequenced was axillary lymph node tissue. The receptors were sampled from a female donor with breast cancer. Some clones in this sample may be carry-over from other donors' samples.

This clonotype was seen at least ten times. This chain links TRBV28 with TRBJ2-1; TRBD2 aligns across 7 bases. The V gene's germline CDR1 is MDHEN and CDR2 SYDVKM. V trimming: 8 bases; J trimming: 3 bases; junction bases outside the gene matches: 4. This CDR3 is 13 amino acids long. The CDR3 nucleotides read TGTGCCAGCGGGGAGGGTGGCTACAATGAGCAGTTCTTC. It is translated as CASGEGGYNEQFF.

This clonotype was seen repeatedly, ten times or more. J is TRBJ2-5 and V is TRBV7-9, with 9 bases identical to TRBD1. Germline CDR1 is SEHNR and CDR2 is FQNEAQ (reference sequence). The J segment lost 5 bases and the V segment lost 9 bases, leaving 10 bases of the junction unmatched. This CDR3 has 14 amino acids. The CDR3: CASSGTGFGETQYF. The CDR3 DNA sequence: TGTGCCAGTTCCGGGACAGGGTTTGGGGAGACCCAGTACTTC. The full variable domain, rest sourced from reference TRBV7-9 and TRBJ2-5, is DTGVSQNPRHKITKRGQNVTFRCDPISEHNRLYWYRQTLGQGPEFLTYFQNEAQLEKSRLLSDRFSAERPKGSFSTLEIQRTEQGDSAMYLCASSGTGFGETQYFGPGTRLLVL.

This clonotype has at least ten counts. J is TRBJ2-3 and V is TRBV10-3; 8 bases are shared with TRBD1. V lost 4 bases, J lost 5 bases, and 8 bases stayed unmatched. In germline, CDR1 is ENHRY, CDR2 SYGVKD. The length of the CDR3 is 15 residues. CDR3 sequence reads: CAISVGQGAGDTQYF. The CDR3 region has the DNA TGTGCCATCAGTGTGGGGCAGGGGGCAGGAGATACGCAGTATTTT.

This clonotype was picked up many times. The rearrangement links TRBV20-1 to TRBJ2-1; 7 bases are shared with TRBD1. V lost 1 base and J lost 3; bases outside the gene matches: 0. The CDR3 runs to 13 residues. CDR1 is DFQATT and CDR2 is SNEGSKA in the germline V gene (reference sequence). CDR3 nucleotide sequence: TGCAGTGCTAGAGCAGGGGGCTACAATGAGCAGTTCTTC. Translating it yields CSARAGGYNEQFF.

This clonotype was picked up many times. The chain joins TRBV5-8 to TRBJ1-4; perhaps TRBD1 as D (5 bases). The CDR3 extends over 14 amino acids. Germline V CDR1 and CDR2: SGHTS, YDEGEE. The V gene lost 4 bases and the J gene lost 7 bases, with 14 bases spanning the gap. This CDR3 reads CASSVGPAGEKLFF. CDR3 bases: TGTGCCAGCAGCGTGGGACCGGCGGGTGAAAAACTGTTTTTT.

On this clonotype itself: Here the CDR3 omits its conserved ending phenylalanine or tryptophan, so a read error is the likely source. The gene calls are TRBV30 and TRBJ1-5; D is perhaps TRBD1 (5 bases). Per germline, CDR1 GTSNPN and CDR2 SVGIG (reference sequence). The CDR3 is 14 residues long. V lost 2 bases, J lost 3 bases, and 11 bases lay in between. CDR3 in DNA: TGTGCCTGGAGTTTTCAGGGATTCAATCAGCCCCAGCATCTT. Protein: CAWSFQGFNQPQHL.

The rearrangement links TRBV25-1 to TRBJ1-2, with D perhaps matching TRBD1 (5 bases). Trimming took off 7 bases at V and 2 bases at J, with 11 bases between the two ends. The CDR3 is 13 amino acids. Germline lookup yields CDR1 MGHDK and CDR2 SYGVNS. CDR3 sequence (DNA): TGTGCCAGCACGACCGACAGAAACTATGGCTACACCTTC. It specifies CASTTDRNYGYTF.

This sequence joins TRBV19 and TRBJ2-2, with 11 bases that match TRBD1. V shed 5 bases, J shed 6 bases, and the junction held 5 bases outside the gene matches. The CDR3 loop spans 15 amino acids. Per the germline V gene, CDR1 is LNHDA and CDR2 is SQIVND (reference sequence). Here the CDR3 reads CASSERTGGSGELFF. The CDR3 DNA reads TGTGCCAGTAGTGAGCGGACAGGGGGCTCCGGGGAGCTGTTTTTT.

In its sample, this clonotype was seen a few times. Mismatch with germline at one junction end may stem from a read error. V is TRBV7-9 and J is TRBJ1-4, with 8 positions matching TRBD1. CDR1 is SEHNR and CDR2 is FQNEAQ in the germline V gene (reference sequence). The CDR3 covers 15 residues. The chain's CDR3 is CTSSLKGQGSEKLFF. The CDR3 bases are TGTACCAGCAGCTTGAAAGGACAGGGTAGTGAAAAACTGTTTTTT.

Note on this clonotype: One base away lies a much larger clone, so this may be a sequencing read error. The chain has TRBV5-5 and TRBJ2-5; 8 bases are shared with TRBD2. CDR1 and CDR2 from the germline V gene are SGHKS and YYEKEE (reference sequence). Trimming took 4 bases from V and 1 from J; bases not matched to a gene: 9. The length of the CDR3 is 16 residues. The CDR3 protein is CASSPWTSSTQETQYF. As DNA, the CDR3 is TGTGCCAGCAGCCCGTGGACTAGCAGCACCCAAGAGACCCAGTACTTC.

This clonotype was counted at least ten times. CDR3 loop: CASSQRGFSYEQYF. The CDR3 DNA sequence: TGTGCCAGCAGCCAGCGGGGGTTCTCCTACGAGCAGTACTTC. The genes are TRBV25-1 and TRBJ2-7, with 8 bases that match TRBD2. Per germline, CDR1 MGHDK and CDR2 SYGVNS. The CDR3 extends over 14 amino acids. The V segment lost 6 bases and the J segment 0 bases; nucleotides outside the gene matches: 4.

This chain connects TRBV28 to TRBJ1-5; 7 nucleotides line up with TRBD1. V lost 10 bases, J lost 3 bases, and 9 bases stayed unmatched. Germline lookup yields CDR1 MDHEN and CDR2 SYDVKM. This CDR3 is built from 14 residues. The CDR3, as DNA: TGTGCCACCAGGATGGGACAGATCAATCAGCCCCAGCATTTT. This gives the protein CATRMGQINQPQHF.

This clonotype has a count of ten or more. V usage is TRBV6-4 and J usage is TRBJ1-2; a possible D gene is TRBD1 (6 bases). Germline-derived CDR1 and CDR2 are MRHNA and SNTAGT. V shed 4 bases and J shed 8 bases, with 17 bases lying between them. This CDR3 has 14 residues. The CDR3: CASSVGGASGGYTF. DNA for the CDR3: TGTGCCAGCAGTGTTGGGGGGGCGAGCGGCGGCTACACCTTC.

Regarding this clonotype: This may arise from a read error, as a much more abundant clone is one base away. The V call is TRBV9, the J call TRBJ1-5; no clear D gene. Germline V gene data show CDR1 as SGDLS and CDR2 as YYNGEE. This CDR3 has 13 amino acids. CDR3 protein: CTSSVNGDQPQHF. The CDR3, as DNA: TGTACCAGCAGCGTAAACGGGGATCAGCCCCAGCATTTT.

This clonotype was detected many times. The chain carries TRBV19 and TRBJ2-1; TRBD1 matches at 7 bases. The CDR3 totals 14 residues. Germline trimming cut 3 bases from V and 3 bases from J; bases unmatched to any gene: 2. Germline lookup yields CDR1 LNHDA and CDR2 SQIVND (reference sequence). The chain's CDR3 is CASSMGQLYNEQFF. The DNA of the CDR3 is TGTGCCAGTAGTATGGGACAGCTCTACAATGAGCAGTTCTTC.

In this sample, this clonotype turned up many times. The chain combines TRBV3-1 with TRBJ2-7; tentative D call: TRBD1 (5 bases). The V end lost 1 base, the J end lost 2 bases, and 12 bases lay between the germline ends. Germline values: CDR1 LGHDT, CDR2 YNNKEL (reference sequence). This CDR3 is 15 amino acids long. CDR3 loop: CASSQGAGIPYEQYF. CDR3 coding DNA: TGTGCCAGCAGCCAAGGGGCAGGGATTCCCTACGAGCAGTACTTC.

This clonotype was counted many times. This chain uses TRBV3-1 with TRBJ2-5; perhaps TRBD1 as D (5 bases). The V gene's germline CDR1 is LGHDT and CDR2 YNNKEL (reference sequence). This CDR3 contains 13 residues. Trimming cost V 4 bases and J 2 bases, with 8 bases left between them. CDR3 in DNA: TGTGCCAGCAGCCTCAGGGTTCAAGAGACCCAGTACTTC. The encoded protein is CASSLRVQETQYF.

This chain uses TRBV7-6 with TRBJ2-4, with TRBD2 identical over 8 bases. Germline V lookup: CDR1 SGHVS, CDR2 FNYEAQ. Unmatched junction bases numbered 13, after V lost 5 bases and J lost 1 base. The CDR3 extends over 18 amino acids. The CDR3 loop is CASSLGSLSGIAKNIQYF. The DNA of the CDR3 is TGTGCCAGCAGCCTAGGCTCCCTTAGCGGGATTGCCAAAAACATTCAGTACTTC.

This clonotype was seen many times. The chain is built from TRBV13 and TRBJ2-3; D might be TRBD1 (6 bases). This CDR3 is 16 amino acids long. Trimming cost V 6 bases and J 1 base, with 17 bases left between them. Per germline, CDR1 PRHDT and CDR2 FYEKMQ (reference sequence). CDR3 DNA: TGTGCCAGCAGGGGCAGGGAAGGGGGACGCACAGATACGCAGTATTTT. Translated: CASRGREGGRTDTQYF.

Many counts were recorded for this clonotype. The V call is TRBV7-9, the J call TRBJ2-2; 7 nucleotides agree with TRBD1. After removal of 5 bases from V and 4 bases from J, the junction contained 16 bases not matched to a gene. The CDR3 has 18 amino acids. In germline, CDR1 is SEHNR, CDR2 FQNEAQ (reference sequence). CDR3 loop: CASSAPQDRALSTGELFF. In DNA form, the CDR3 reads TGTGCCAGCAGCGCACCGCAAGACAGGGCCTTGTCCACCGGGGAGCTGTTTTTT.

The V gene is TRBV6-2 or TRBV6-3, the J gene TRBJ1-2; no definite D call. The CDR3 is 16 residues long. Germline-derived CDR1 and CDR2 are MNHEY and SVGEGT. Trimming shortened V by 4 bases and J by 4 bases, and 19 bases separated the two germline ends. The CDR3, as DNA: TGTGCCAGCAGTTCTCCCGGGAACCTTTTTGGCTATGGCTACACCTTC. Translating gives CASSSPGNLFGYGYTF.